This entry lists 6 T cell receptor beta chains sequenced from one sample in a study of T cell changes during pregnancy in multiple sclerosis (dated by TCRdb to about 2019). The library was prepared using the immunoSEQ multiplex PCR assay. The immuneACCESS repertoire file appears here via TCRdb, limited to in-frame rearrangements. These files lack a portion of the clones; in checked studies, under half of the deficit traces to unresolved V genes, and the cause of the others is not known. Within this sample are over 20,000 clones, with around 88% of them counted one time only. The top ten clonotypes cover more than 0.95% of the sample. The material was CD4+ T cells from peripheral blood mononuclear cells, obtained in the first trimester of pregnancy. These receptors were collected from a female donor in good health, enrolled as a control in a pregnancy study.

The gene calls are TRBV29-1 and TRBJ1-2, with 7 nucleotides matching TRBD1. The CDR3 runs 13 residues. The J segment lost 1 base and the V segment lost 4 bases, leaving 3 bases of the junction unmatched. Germline values: CDR1 SQVTM, CDR2 ANQGSEA. The CDR3 coding sequence is TGCAGCGTTGGGGACAGCGGTAACTATGGCTACACCTTC. Translated, it gives CSVGDSGNYGYTF. The variable domain in full, completed from reference TRBV29-1 and TRBJ1-2, reads SAVISQKPSRDICQRGTSLTIQCQVDSQVTMMFWYRQQPGQSLTLIATANQGSEATYESGFVIDKFPISRPNLTFSTLTVSNMSPEDSSIYLCSVGDSGNYGYTFGSGTRLTVV.

This chain connects TRBV28 to TRBJ1-5; D is perhaps TRBD1 (6 bases). CDR1 is MDHEN and CDR2 is SYDVKM in the germline V gene. V was cut by 6 bases and J by 3 bases, with 15 bases left in between. The CDR3 consists of 15 residues. The chain's CDR3 is CASSLQGPLNQPQHF. DNA of the CDR3: TGTGCCAGCAGCCTACAGGGTCCCCTCAATCAGCCCCAGCATTTT.

This clone was picked up one time. V usage is TRBV18 and J usage is TRBJ2-1, with D perhaps TRBD2 (5 bases). The CDR3 length is 16 residues. V lost 5 bases to trimming and J lost 4 bases, with 18 bases between them. Per germline, CDR1 KGHSH and CDR2 LQKENI. This CDR3 is CASSRPGRRGYNEQFF. CDR3 bases: TGTGCCAGCTCAAGACCCGGACGGAGAGGGTACAATGAGCAGTTCTTC.

This clone was seen a single time. CDR3 protein: CASSSRGPHYGYTF. CDR3 sequence (DNA): TGTGCCAGCAGTTCCAGGGGGCCCCACTATGGCTACACCTTC. The J gene is TRBJ1-2, the V gene TRBV28; 8 positions agree with TRBD1. J was trimmed by 3 bases and V by 4 bases; bases with no gene match: 4. Looked up from germline, CDR1 is MDHEN and CDR2 is SYDVKM. The length of the CDR3 is 14 residues.

Remarks on this clone: Other DNA sequences from this sample encode an identical CDR3 as well. V gene TRBV5-1 combines with J gene TRBJ1-4; TRBD1 is a possible D gene (6 bases). There are 15 residues in the CDR3. Trimming removed 4 bases at V and 7 bases at J, with 17 bases between. CDR1 and CDR2 (germline): SGHRS, YFSETQ. The CDR3 nucleotides are TGCGCCAGCAGCCTGGGAACAGGGAGGGGTGAAAAACTGTTTTTT. As protein: CASSLGTGRGEKLFF.

The rearrangement joins TRBV11-2 to TRBJ1-1; 7 bases align to TRBD1. CDR1 and CDR2 from the germline V gene are SGHAT and FQNNGV. The CDR3 runs to 13 residues. Trimming at V came to 5 bases and at J to 4 bases, leaving 4 bases not matched to a gene. The DNA of the CDR3 is TGTGCCAGCAGCCTGCAGGGGGTCACTGAAGCTTTCTTT. As protein: CASSLQGVTEAFF.